This TCR beta chain was sequenced for a study of blood T cell repertoires in COVID-19. Only in-frame clones appear in the TCRdb table, and some are missing; sequencing was by immunoSEQ multiplex PCR. In the table there are 110,000 or so clones, approximately 84% of which are singletons. V lost 3 bases, J lost 6 bases, and 12 bases lay in between. CDR3 size: 14 residues. Germline V gene data show CDR1 as SNHLY and CDR2 as FYNNEI. Sample: peripheral blood. This rearrangement joins TRBV2 to TRBJ1-5; D not resolved. The receptor comes from a woman aged 50 to 60 with acute or convalescent COVID-19. The CDR3 loop reads CASSEAAPGQPQHF. CDR3 bases: TGTGCCAGCAGTGAGGCGGCCCCGGGTCAGCCCCAGCATTTT.